This record concerns one TCR beta chain sequence. Its antigen is undetermined. This specimen comes from a study of Graves' ophthalmopathy and Graves' hyperthyroidism. Amplification from RNA transcripts yielded the TCR beta CDR3 regions. HTBI-primed first-round RT-PCR preceded second-round multiplex PCR. TCRdb reanalysed the multiplex PCR reads using MiXCR and keeps one entry per CDR3 protein. The sample has around 1.1 million distinct CDR3 sequences; 36% are singletons. Per germline, CDR1 SEHNR and CDR2 FQNEAQ (reference sequence). V was trimmed by 5 bases and J by 6 bases, leaving 19 bases between them. The CDR3 sequence is 15 residues long. General study findings and limits: The model predicted progression of ophthalmopathy with a sensitivity of roughly 70%, and its specificity was 72% to 80%.

Sequencing was performed on peripheral blood or thyroid tissue (not recorded which). The source of this sequence is an adult man with Graves' hyperthyroidism. The V call is TRBV7-9, the J call TRBJ2-5; either TRBD1 or TRBD2 may fit D (8 bases each). The chain's CDR3 is CASSLDRGLDQTQYF. The CDR3 nucleotides are TGTGCCAGCAGCCTAGACAGGGGACTAGATCAGACCCAGTACTTC.